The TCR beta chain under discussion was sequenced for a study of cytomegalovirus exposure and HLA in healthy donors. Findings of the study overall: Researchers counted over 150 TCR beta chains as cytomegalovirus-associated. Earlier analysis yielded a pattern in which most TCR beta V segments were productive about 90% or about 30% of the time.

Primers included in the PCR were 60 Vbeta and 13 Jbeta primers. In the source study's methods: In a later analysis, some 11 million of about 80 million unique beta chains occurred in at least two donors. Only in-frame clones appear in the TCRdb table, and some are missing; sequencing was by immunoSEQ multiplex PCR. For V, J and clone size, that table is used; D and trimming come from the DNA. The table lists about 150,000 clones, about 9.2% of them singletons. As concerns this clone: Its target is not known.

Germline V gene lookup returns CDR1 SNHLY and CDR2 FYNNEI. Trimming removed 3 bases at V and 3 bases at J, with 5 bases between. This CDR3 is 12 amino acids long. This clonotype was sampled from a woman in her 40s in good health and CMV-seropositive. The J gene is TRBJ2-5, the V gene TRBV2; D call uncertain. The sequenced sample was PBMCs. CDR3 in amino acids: CASSESEETQYF. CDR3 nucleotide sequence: TGTGCCAGCAGTGAGAGTGAAGAGACCCAGTACTTC.